The sequence of this T cell receptor beta chain was determined in a study of beta chain features in type 1 diabetes. The V end lost 1 base, the J end lost 7 bases, and 8 bases lay between the germline ends. This CDR3 has 13 amino acids. The V gene's germline CDR1 is SEHNR and CDR2 FQNEAQ (reference sequence). The study reverse transcribed the entire isolated RNA, so it sequenced expressed TCRB transcripts. For naive, central memory and regulatory T cell samples, reads averaged around 3.8 million. Profiling relied on immunoSEQ multiplex PCR, and the TCRdb table lists in-frame clones only, not all of them. Of 600,000 to 700,000 clones in the sample, around an eighth were seen once. Notes on the study in general: Researchers reported that naive, central memory and Treg TCRB repertoires appeared more similar in patients than in healthy donors. Shortening that was moderate but significant affected the TCRB CDR3s of Type 1 diabetes patients in all four CD4+ subsets. Researchers could not determine here whether HLA type influences TCRB rearrangement. Overrepresentation of cells with high TCR expression could result from cDNA sequencing.

In the case of this clone: Its antigen is not known.

The material sequenced was naive CD4+ T cells from blood. The chain has TRBV7-9 and TRBJ1-5; D is unresolved. The receptor's source is a man aged 18 to 29 with type 1 diabetes. The CDR3 DNA sequence: TGTGCCAGCAGCTTAGACTACAACCAGCCCCAGCATTTT. This gives the protein CASSLDYNQPQHF.